This T cell receptor beta chain was profiled in a study of early T cells in non-severe SARS-CoV-2 infection. This clonotype was detected only a few times. The germline CDR1 and CDR2 sequences are MNHNS and SASEGT. V gave up 7 bases and J gave up 0 bases; unmatched junction bases: 6. This CDR3 spans 15 amino acids. TCRdb reprocessed the 5' RACE reads via MiXCR and lists one record per CDR3 protein. The table has roughly 80,000 distinct CDR3 sequences, over 13% seen once. Sequencing was carried out using whole blood. V and J are TRBV6-1 and TRBJ1-5; 7 bases match TRBD1. The sequence was obtained from an adult who was a healthcare worker with PCR-confirmed SARS-CoV-2 infection or an uninfected control (not recorded which). CDR3 coding DNA: TGTGCCAGCAAATACAGGGGAGATAGCAATCAGCCCCAGCATTTT. As protein: CASKYRGDSNQPQHF.